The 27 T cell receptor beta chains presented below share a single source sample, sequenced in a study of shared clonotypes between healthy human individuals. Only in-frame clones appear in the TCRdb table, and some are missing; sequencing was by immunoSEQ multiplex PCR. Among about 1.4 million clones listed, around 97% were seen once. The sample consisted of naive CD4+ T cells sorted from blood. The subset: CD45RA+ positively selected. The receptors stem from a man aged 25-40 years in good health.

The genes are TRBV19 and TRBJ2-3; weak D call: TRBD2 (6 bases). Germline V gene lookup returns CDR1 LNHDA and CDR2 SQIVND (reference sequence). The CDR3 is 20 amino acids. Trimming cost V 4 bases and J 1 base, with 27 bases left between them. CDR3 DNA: TGTGCCAGTAGTACAGATAGGGGAAGACTAGGGCTAGCTGGCACAGATACGCAGTATTTT. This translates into CASSTDRGRLGLAGTDTQYF.

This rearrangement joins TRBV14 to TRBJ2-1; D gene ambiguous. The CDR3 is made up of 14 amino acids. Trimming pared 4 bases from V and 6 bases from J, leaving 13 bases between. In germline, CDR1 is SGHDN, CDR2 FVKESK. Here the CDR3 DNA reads TGTGCCAGCAGCCTCCAGTCGGCTTCCAATGAGCAGTTCTTC. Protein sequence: CASSLQSASNEQFF.

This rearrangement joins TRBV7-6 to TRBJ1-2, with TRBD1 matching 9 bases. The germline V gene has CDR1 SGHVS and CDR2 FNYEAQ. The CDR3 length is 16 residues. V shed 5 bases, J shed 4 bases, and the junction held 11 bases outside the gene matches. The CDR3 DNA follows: TGTGCCAGCAGCCCCGACCCCCGGGACAGGGTCTATGGCTACACCTTC. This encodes CASSPDPRDRVYGYTF.

CDR3 protein: CSVSGLAAYNEQFF. DNA of the CDR3: TGCAGCGTTTCAGGACTAGCGGCCTACAATGAGCAGTTCTTC. This sequence joins TRBV29-1 and TRBJ2-1; TRBD2 agrees at 10 bases. Germline V lookup: CDR1 SQVTM, CDR2 ANQGSEA. This CDR3 comprises 14 residues. Trimming cost V 5 bases and J 2 bases; bases outside gene matches: 3.

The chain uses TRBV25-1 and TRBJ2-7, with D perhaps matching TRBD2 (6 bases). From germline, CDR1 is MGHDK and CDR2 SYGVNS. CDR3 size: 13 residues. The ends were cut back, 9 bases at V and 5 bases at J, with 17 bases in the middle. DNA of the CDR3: TGTGCCAGTAGGGAGAGCGGGTACAACGAGCAGTACTTC. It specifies CASRESGYNEQYF.

The CDR3 DNA reads TGTGCCAGCAGTGCGTTTTCCGGGACAGGGGTTAATGAGCAGTTCTTC. It yields the protein CASSAFSGTGVNEQFF. The chain links TRBV27 to TRBJ2-1; 10 nucleotides match TRBD1. Germline-derived CDR1 and CDR2 are MNHEY and SMNVEV (reference sequence). CDR3 length: 16 residues. V gave up 5 bases and J gave up 7 bases; unmatched junction bases: 11.

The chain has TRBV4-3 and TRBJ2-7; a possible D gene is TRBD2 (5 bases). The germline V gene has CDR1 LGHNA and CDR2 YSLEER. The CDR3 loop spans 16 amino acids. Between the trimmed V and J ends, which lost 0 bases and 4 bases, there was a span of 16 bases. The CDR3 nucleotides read TGCGCCAGCAGCCAAGAGCTGACCCGAGGAGGTTACGAGCAGTACTTC. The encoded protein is CASSQELTRGGYEQYF.

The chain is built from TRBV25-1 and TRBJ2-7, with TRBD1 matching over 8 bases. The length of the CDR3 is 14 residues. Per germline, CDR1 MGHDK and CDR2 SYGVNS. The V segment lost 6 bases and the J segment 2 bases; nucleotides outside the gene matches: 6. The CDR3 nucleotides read TGTGCCAGCAGGACGGACAGGGAGACCTACGAGCAGTACTTC. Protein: CASRTDRETYEQYF.

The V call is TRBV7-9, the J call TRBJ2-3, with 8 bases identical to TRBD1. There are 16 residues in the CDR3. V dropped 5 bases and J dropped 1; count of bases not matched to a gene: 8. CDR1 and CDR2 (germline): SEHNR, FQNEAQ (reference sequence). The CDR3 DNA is TGTGCCAGCAGCCTAGAACCGACAGGGGGCACAGATACGCAGTATTTT. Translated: CASSLEPTGGTDTQYF.

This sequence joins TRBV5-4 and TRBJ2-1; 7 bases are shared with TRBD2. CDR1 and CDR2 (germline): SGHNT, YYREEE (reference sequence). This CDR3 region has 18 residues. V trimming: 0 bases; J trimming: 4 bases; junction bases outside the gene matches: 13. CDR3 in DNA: TGTGCCAGCAGCTTGGGGATCGGGCGGGAGTCGGGTTACAATGAGCAGTTCTTC. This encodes CASSLGIGRESGYNEQFF.

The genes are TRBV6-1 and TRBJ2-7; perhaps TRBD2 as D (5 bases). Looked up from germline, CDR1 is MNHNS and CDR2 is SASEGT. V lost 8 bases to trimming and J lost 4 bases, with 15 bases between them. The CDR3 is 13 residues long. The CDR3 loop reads CASGRQTRYEQYF. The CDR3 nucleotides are TGTGCCAGCGGGAGACAAACCCGGTACGAGCAGTACTTC.

The chain's CDR3 is CASSERRSVLGQPQHF. In nucleotides, the CDR3 is TGTGCCAGCAGTGAAAGGAGGTCGGTGCTCGGTCAGCCCCAGCATTTT. This chain uses TRBV6-1 with TRBJ1-5; D remains ambiguous. This CDR3 has 16 residues. V gave up 2 bases and J gave up 6 bases, with 17 bases separating them. CDR1 is MNHNS and CDR2 is SASEGT in the germline V gene.

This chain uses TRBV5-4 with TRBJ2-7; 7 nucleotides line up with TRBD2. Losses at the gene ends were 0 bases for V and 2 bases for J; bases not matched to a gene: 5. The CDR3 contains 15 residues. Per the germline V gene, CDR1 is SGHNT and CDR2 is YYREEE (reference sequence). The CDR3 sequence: CASSLDLAATYEQYF. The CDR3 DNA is TGTGCCAGCAGCTTGGACCTAGCGGCTACCTACGAGCAGTACTTC.

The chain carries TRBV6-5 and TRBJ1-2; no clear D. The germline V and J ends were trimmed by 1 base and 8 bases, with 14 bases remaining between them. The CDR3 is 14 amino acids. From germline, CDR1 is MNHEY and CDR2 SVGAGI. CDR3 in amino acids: CASSYWRAPSGYTF. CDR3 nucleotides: TGTGCCAGCAGTTACTGGAGGGCCCCCTCGGGCTACACCTTC.

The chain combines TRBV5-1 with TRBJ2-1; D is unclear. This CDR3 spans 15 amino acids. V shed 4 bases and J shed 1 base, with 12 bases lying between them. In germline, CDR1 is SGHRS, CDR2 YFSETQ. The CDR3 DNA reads TGCGCCAGCAGCCGTGGACGGGTATCCTACAATGAGCAGTTCTTC. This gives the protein CASSRGRVSYNEQFF. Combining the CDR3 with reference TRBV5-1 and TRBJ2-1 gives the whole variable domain KAGVTQTPRYLIKTRGQQVTLSCSPISGHRSVSWYQQTPGQGLQFLFEYFSETQRNKGNFPGRFSGRQFSNSRSEMNVSTLELGDSALYLCASSRGRVSYNEQFFGPGTRLTVL.

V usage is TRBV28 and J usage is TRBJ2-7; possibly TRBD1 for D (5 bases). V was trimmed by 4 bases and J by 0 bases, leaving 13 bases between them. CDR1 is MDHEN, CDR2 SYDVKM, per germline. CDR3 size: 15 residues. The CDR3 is CASSSVGAASYEQYF. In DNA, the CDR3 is TGTGCCAGCAGTTCGGTAGGGGCAGCCTCCTACGAGCAGTACTTC. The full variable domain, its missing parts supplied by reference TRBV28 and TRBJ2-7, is DVKVTQSSRYLVKRTGEKVFLECVQDMDHENMFWYRQDPGLGLRLIYFSYDVKMKEKGDIPEGYSVSREKKERFSLILESASTNQTSMYLCASSSVGAASYEQYFGPGTRLTVT.

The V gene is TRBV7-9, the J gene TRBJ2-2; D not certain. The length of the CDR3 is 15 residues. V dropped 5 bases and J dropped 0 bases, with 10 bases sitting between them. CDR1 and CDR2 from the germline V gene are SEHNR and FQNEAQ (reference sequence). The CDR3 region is CASSPVTSNTGELFF. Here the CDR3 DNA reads TGTGCCAGCAGCCCCGTGACTTCGAACACCGGGGAGCTGTTTTTT.

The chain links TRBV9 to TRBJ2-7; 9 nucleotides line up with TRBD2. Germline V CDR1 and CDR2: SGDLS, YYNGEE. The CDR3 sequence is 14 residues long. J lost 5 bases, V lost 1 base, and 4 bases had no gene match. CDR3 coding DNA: TGTGCCAGCAGCGTAAGCGGGAGGCTCAACGAGCAGTACTTC. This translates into CASSVSGRLNEQYF. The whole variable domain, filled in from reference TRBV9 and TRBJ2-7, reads DSGVTQTPKHLITATGQRVTLRCSPRSGDLSVYWYQQSLDQGLQFLIQYYNGEERAKGNILERFSAQQFPDLHSELNLSSLELGDSALYFCASSVSGRLNEQYFGPGTRLTVT.

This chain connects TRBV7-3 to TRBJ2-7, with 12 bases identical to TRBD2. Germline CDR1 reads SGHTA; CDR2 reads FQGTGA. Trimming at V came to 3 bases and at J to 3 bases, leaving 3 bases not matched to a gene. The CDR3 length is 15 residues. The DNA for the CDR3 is TGTGCCAGCAGCTTTGGACTAGCGGGAATCTACGAGCAGTACTTC. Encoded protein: CASSFGLAGIYEQYF.

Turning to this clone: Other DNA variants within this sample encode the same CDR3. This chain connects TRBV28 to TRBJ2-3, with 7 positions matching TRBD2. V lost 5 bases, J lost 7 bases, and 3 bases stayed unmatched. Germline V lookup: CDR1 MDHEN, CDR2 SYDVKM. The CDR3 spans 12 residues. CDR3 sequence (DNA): TGTGCCAGCAGTAGCGGGATGAATACGCAGTATTTT. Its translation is CASSSGMNTQYF.

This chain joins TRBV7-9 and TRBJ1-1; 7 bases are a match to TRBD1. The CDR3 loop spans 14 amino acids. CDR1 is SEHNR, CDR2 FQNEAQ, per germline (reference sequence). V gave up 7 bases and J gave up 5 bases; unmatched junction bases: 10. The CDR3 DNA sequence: TGTGCCAGCAATCCTCTCCCAGGGGGGACTGAAGCTTTCTTT. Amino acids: CASNPLPGGTEAFF.

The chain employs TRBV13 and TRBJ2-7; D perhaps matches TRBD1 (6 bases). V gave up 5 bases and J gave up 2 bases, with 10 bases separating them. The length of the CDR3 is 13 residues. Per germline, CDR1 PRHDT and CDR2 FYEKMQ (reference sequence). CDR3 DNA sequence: TGTGCCAGCAGCCGAGGACAGACCTACGAGCAGTACTTC. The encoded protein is CASSRGQTYEQYF.

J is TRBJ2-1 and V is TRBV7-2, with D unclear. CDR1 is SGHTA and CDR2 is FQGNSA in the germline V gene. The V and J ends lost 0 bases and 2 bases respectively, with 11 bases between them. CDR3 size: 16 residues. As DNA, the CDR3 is TGTGCCAGCAGCTTAGCAGGGCCCGTTCCCTACAATGAGCAGTTCTTC. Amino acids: CASSLAGPVPYNEQFF.

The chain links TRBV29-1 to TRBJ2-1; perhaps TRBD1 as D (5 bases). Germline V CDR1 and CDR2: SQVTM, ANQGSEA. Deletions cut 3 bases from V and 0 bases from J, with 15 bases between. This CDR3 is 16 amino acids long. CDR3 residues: CSVEGPPSSSYNEQFF. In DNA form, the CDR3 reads TGCAGCGTTGAGGGGCCACCTTCAAGCTCCTACAATGAGCAGTTCTTC.

CDR3 DNA sequence: TGTGCCAGCAAAAGGCGGGTTTGGGACAATGAGCAGTTCTTC. Protein sequence: CASKRRVWDNEQFF. V usage is TRBV27 and J usage is TRBJ2-1; D may be TRBD2 (5 bases). CDR1 is MNHEY, CDR2 SMNVEV, per germline (reference sequence). The germline V and J ends were trimmed by 7 bases and 5 bases, with 15 bases remaining between them. This CDR3 has 14 residues.

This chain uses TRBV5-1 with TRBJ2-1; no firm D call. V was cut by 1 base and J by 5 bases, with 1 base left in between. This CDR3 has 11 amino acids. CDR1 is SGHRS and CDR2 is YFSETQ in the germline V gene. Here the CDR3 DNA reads TGCGCCAGCAGCTTGCACAATGAGCAGTTCTTC. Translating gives CASSLHNEQFF.

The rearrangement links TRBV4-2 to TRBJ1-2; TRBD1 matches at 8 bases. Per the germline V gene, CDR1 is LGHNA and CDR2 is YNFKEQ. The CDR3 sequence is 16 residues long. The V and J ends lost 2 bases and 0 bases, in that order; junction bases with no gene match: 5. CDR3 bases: TGTGCCAGCAGCCAAAGATCGGGACAGGCTAACTATGGCTACACCTTC. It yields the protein CASSQRSGQANYGYTF.